The 6 T cell receptor beta chains below were found in one sample sequenced in a study of blood T cell repertoires in COVID-19. The method was immunoSEQ multiplex PCR; TCRdb's version includes in-frame clones alone and lacks a portion of them. The sample shows fewer than 200,000 clones, approximately 85% of them seen only once. Specimen: peripheral blood. The receptors were gathered from a man in his 60s who had recovered from COVID-19.

This clone was recorded only once. V is TRBV7-2 and J is TRBJ2-2, with TRBD1 identical over 8 bases. CDR3 length: 15 amino acids. J was trimmed by 4 bases and V by 5 bases; bases with no gene match: 6. Looked up from germline, CDR1 is SGHTA and CDR2 is FQGNSA. CDR3 amino acids: CASSDGQGGTGELFF. Written as DNA, the CDR3 is TGTGCCAGCAGCGATGGACAGGGAGGCACCGGGGAGCTGTTTTTT.

The chain employs TRBV14 and TRBJ1-1; D is undetermined. The CDR3 is 13 amino acids. Germline V gene sequence: CDR1 SGHDN, CDR2 FVKESK. With 0 bases removed from V and 7 bases from J, the gap between germline ends came to 9 bases. CDR3 sequence reads: CASSQDTALEAFF. The CDR3 region has the DNA TGTGCCAGCAGCCAAGATACAGCCCTTGAAGCTTTCTTT.

The V call is TRBV14, the J call TRBJ1-1; D ambiguous. The V end lost 4 bases, the J end lost 1 base, and 10 bases lay between the germline ends. The CDR3 runs to 14 residues. The germline CDR1 and CDR2 sequences are SGHDN and FVKESK. The CDR3 region is CASSPRNWNTEAFF. The CDR3 DNA reads as TGTGCCAGCAGCCCCCGAAACTGGAACACTGAAGCTTTCTTT.

This chain joins TRBV24-1 and TRBJ2-1; TRBD2 aligns across 10 bases. From germline, CDR1 is KGHDR and CDR2 SFDVKD. The CDR3 covers 17 residues. Losses at the gene ends were 2 bases for V and 0 bases for J; bases not matched to a gene: 3. CDR3 DNA sequence: TGTGCCACCAGTGATTCTAGCGGGGGTGGCTCCTACAATGAGCAGTTCTTC. Its translation is CATSDSSGGGSYNEQFF.

The chain is built from TRBV7-2 and TRBJ1-2, with D possibly TRBD1 on 5 matching bases. In germline, CDR1 is SGHTA, CDR2 FQGNSA. V lost 2 bases and J 2 bases, leaving 9 bases between the germline ends. The length of the CDR3 is 14 residues. For the CDR3, the DNA is TGTGCCAGCAGCTTAAACAGGAGAAACTATGGCTACACCTTC. Protein: CASSLNRRNYGYTF. The full variable domain, completed using reference TRBV7-2 and TRBJ1-2, is GAGVSQSPSNKVTEKGKDVELRCDPISGHTALYWYRQSLGQGLEFLIYFQGNSAPDKSGLPSDRFSAERTGGSVSTLTIQRTQQEDSAVYLCASSLNRRNYGYTFGSGTRLTVV.

The chain recombines TRBV5-6 with TRBJ1-2; 8 bases match TRBD1. The CDR3 covers 16 residues. Germline loops: CDR1 SGHDT, CDR2 YYEEEE. V lost 2 bases to trimming and J lost 4 bases; unmatched junction nucleotides: 10. For the CDR3, the DNA is TGTGCCAGCAGCTTAGGACAGGGTTTTCGTGGCTATGGCTACACCTTC. Translated, it gives CASSLGQGFRGYGYTF. The full variable domain, with the rest looked up from reference TRBV5-6 and TRBJ1-2, is DAGVTQSPTHLIKTRGQQVTLRCSPKSGHDTVSWYQQALGQGPQFIFQYYEEEERQRGNFPDRFSGHQFPNYSSELNVNALLLGDSALYLCASSLGQGFRGYGYTFGSGTRLTVV.